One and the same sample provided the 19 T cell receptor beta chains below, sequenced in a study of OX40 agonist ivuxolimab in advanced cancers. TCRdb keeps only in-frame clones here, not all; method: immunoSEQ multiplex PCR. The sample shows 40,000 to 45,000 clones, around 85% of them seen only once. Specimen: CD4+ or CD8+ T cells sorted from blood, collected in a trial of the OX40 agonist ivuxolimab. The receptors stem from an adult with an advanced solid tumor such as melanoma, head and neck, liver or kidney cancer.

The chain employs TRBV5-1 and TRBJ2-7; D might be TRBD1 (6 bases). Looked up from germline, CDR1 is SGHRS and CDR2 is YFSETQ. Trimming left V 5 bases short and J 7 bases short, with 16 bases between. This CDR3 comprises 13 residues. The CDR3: CASSPVGAEEQYF. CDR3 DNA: TGCGCCAGCAGTCCAGTGGGGGCTGAGGAGCAGTACTTC.

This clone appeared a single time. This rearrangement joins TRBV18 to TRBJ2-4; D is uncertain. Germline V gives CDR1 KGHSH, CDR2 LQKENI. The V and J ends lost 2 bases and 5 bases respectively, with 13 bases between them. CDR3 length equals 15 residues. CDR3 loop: CASSPSATLENIQYF. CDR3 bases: TGTGCCAGCTCACCATCCGCGACCTTAGAAAACATTCAGTACTTC.

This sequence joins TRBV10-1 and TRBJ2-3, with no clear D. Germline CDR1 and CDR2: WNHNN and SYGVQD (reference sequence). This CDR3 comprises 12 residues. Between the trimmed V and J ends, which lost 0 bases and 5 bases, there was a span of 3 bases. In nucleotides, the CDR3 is TGCGCCAGCAGTGAGTCGAGAGATACGCAGTATTTT. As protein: CASSESRDTQYF.

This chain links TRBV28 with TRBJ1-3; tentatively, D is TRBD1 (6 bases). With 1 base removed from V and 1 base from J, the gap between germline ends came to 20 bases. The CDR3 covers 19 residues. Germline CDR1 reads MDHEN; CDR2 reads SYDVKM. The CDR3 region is CASSLLSLRTAHSGNTIYF. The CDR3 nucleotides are TGTGCCAGCAGTTTATTGTCTCTTCGGACAGCACATTCTGGAAACACCATATATTTT.

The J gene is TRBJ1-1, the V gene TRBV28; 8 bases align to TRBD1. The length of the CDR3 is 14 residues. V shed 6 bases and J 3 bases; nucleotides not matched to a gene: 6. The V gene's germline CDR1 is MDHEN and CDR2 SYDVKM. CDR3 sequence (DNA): TGTGCCAGCAGGAGGACAGGGTATGACACTGAAGCTTTCTTT. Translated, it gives CASRRTGYDTEAFF.

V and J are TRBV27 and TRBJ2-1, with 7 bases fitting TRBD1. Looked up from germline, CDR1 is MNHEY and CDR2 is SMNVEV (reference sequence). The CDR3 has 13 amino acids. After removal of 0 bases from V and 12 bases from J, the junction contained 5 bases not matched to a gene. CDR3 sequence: CASSLSWDSLQFF. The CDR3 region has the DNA TGTGCCAGCAGTTTATCATGGGACAGTCTGCAGTTCTTC.

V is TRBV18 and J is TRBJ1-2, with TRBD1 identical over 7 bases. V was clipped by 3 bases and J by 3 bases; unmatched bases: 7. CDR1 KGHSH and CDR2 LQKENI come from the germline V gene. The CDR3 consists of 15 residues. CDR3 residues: CASSPIQGVDYGYTF. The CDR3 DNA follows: TGTGCCAGCTCACCCATCCAGGGGGTCGACTATGGCTACACCTTC. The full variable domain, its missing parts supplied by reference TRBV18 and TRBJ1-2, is NAGVMQNPRHLVRRRGQEARLRCSPMKGHSHVYWYRQLPEEGLKFMVYLQKENIIDESGMPKERFSAEFPKEGPSILRIQQVVRGDSAAYFCASSPIQGVDYGYTFGSGTRLTVV.

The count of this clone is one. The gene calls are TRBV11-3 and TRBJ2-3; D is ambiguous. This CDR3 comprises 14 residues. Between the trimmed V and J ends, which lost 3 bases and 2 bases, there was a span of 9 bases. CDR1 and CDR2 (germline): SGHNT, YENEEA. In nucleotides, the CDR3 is TGTGCCAGCAGCTTTTCCGGATTCACAGATACGCAGTATTTT. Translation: CASSFSGFTDTQYF.

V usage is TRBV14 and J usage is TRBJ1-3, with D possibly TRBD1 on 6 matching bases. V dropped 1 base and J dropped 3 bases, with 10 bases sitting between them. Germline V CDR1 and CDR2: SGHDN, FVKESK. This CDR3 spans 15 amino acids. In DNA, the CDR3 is TGTGCCAGCAGCCAAGTGGGGGCCAGTGGAAACACCATATATTTT. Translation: CASSQVGASGNTIYF.

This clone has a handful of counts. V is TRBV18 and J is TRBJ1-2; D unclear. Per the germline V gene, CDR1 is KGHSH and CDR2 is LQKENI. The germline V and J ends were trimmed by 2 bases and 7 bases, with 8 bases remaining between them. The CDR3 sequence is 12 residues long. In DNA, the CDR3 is TGTGCCAGCTCACCAGGGGATTTTGGCTACACCTTC. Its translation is CASSPGDFGYTF.

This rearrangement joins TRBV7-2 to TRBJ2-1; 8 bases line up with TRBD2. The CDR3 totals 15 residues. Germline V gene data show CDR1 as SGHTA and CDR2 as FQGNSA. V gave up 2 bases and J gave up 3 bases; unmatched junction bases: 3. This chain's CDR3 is CASSLKRELYNEQFF. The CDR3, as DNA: TGTGCCAGCAGCTTAAAGCGGGAGCTCTACAATGAGCAGTTCTTC.

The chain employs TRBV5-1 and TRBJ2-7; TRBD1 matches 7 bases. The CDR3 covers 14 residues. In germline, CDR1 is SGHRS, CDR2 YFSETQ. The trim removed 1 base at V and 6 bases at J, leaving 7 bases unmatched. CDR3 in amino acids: CASSLRQGNGEQYF. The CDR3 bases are TGCGCCAGCAGCTTGAGACAGGGTAACGGCGAGCAGTACTTC.

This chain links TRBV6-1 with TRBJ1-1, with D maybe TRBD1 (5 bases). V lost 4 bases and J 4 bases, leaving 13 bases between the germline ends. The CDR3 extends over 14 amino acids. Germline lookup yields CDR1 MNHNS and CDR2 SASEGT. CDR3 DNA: TGTGCCAGCAGTGGAGGCAGGGTAACCACTGAAGCTTTCTTT. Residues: CASSGGRVTTEAFF.

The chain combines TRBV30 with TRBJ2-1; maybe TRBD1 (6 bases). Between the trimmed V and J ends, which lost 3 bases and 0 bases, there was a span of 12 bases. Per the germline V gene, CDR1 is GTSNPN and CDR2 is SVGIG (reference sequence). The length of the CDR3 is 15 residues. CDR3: CAWRHPGHSYNEQFF. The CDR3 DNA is TGTGCCTGGAGACACCCGGGACACTCCTACAATGAGCAGTTCTTC.

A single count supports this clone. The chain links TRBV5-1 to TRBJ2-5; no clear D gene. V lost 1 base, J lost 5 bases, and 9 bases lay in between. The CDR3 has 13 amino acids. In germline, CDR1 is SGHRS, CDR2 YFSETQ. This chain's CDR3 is CASSLRLGETQYF. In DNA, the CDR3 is TGCGCCAGCAGCTTGCGTCTCGGGGAGACCCAGTACTTC.

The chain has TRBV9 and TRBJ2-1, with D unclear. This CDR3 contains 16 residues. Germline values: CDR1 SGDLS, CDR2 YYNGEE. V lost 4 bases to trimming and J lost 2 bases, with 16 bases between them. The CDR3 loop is CASSMFQEAPYNEQFF. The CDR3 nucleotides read TGTGCCAGCAGCATGTTTCAAGAGGCCCCCTACAATGAGCAGTTCTTC.

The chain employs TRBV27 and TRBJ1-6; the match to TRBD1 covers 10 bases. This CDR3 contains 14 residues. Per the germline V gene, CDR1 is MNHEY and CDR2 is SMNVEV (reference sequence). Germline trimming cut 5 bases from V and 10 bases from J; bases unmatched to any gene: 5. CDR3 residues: CASSATGGESPLHF. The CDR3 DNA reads TGTGCCAGCAGTGCGACAGGGGGCGAATCACCCCTCCACTTT.

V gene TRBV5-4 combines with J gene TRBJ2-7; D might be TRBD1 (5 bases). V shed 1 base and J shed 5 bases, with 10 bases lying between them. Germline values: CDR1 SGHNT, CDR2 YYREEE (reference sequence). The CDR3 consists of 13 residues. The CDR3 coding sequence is TGTGCCAGCAGCTTGTACTGGGGCAACGAGCAGTACTTC. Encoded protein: CASSLYWGNEQYF.

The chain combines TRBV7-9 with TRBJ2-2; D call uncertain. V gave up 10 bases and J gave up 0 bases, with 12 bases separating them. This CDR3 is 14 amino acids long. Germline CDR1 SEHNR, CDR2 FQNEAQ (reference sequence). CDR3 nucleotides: TGTGCCACCGACCCACACACGAACACCGGGGAGCTGTTTTTT. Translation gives CATDPHTNTGELFF.